This entry features one T cell receptor beta chain sequence. Its cognate antigen has yet to be identified. Within one base of it there is no much larger clone, and no base qualities were kept. The sample's time point label, in plain terms: naive CD8 control sorted from an acute-time-point sample. Enrolled in the Montreal Hepatitis C Cohort (HEPCO) in Canada, the donors were people who inject drugs, and these donors were followed every 3 months. A positive HCV RNA or antibody test that followed a negative test within the previous 24 weeks was the definition used for acute primary HCV infection. CD3, CD8 and CD45RO antibodies were used for surface staining, and dead cells were excluded with an aqua fixable dye. Among the cohort members were several spontaneous resolvers, with spontaneous resolution defined as HCV RNA clearance within 24 weeks. Frozen stocks of peripheral blood mononuclear cells were first thawed, after which negative isolation of CD8+ T cells was carried out using the MACS CD8+ T cell Isolation Kit. A BD FACSAria II cell sorter was used for cell sorting.

The FACS-sorted cells had their genomic DNA extracted, and the commercial immunoSEQ service was used to sequence the TCRbeta chains. In the original analysis: ImmunoSEQ Analyzer software v3.0 and R v3.5.1 were used to analyze the repertoire data. Only productive rearrangements were analyzed, as sequences containing stop codons or out-of-frame rearrangements were removed. Simpson diversity, Shannon entropy, CDR3 length and nucleotide addition metrics were supplied by the sequencing provider. Clonotypes were grouped by frequency as dominant, sub-dominant, low or lowest abundance, and most analyses excluded clonotypes below 0.1%. A CDR3 amino acid clonotype was called public when found in at least two subjects at a cumulative frequency of at least 0.5%. Sourced from immuneACCESS, this table was stored by TCRdb with only in-frame sequences that have V and J called. A share of the clones is absent; for the studies checked, an unresolved V gene accounts for under half, and the remainder has no known explanation. The DNA was the basis for D and trimming; V, J and clone size are from that table. Across this sample there are tens of thousands of clones, with over 75% seen only once. The top ten constitute approximately 11% of the sample.

The data were taken from a study of CD8 T cells in acute hepatitis C reinfection (dated by TCRdb to about 2021). In terms of the full investigation: The TCRbeta repertoire of CD8+ T cells specific for the HCV NS3-1073 epitope was profiled during acute infection and after viral clearance. A few spontaneous resolvers contributed paired acute and follow-up samples.

The research as a whole found: No follow-up repertoires were available for chronically infected subjects, since NS3-1073 specific cells were too rare to be sorted. Because bulk sequencing covered only the TCRbeta chain, the alphabeta pairing of public clonotypes could not be determined. High diversity was observed in NS3-1073 specific repertoires, and no significant differences in diversity were found between acute resolver, follow-up resolver and acute chronic samples. Over ten public clonotypes were identified irrespective of outcome, and one of the public clonotypes used V04-02/J02-02. It was rare for CDR3 sequences to be shared with other epitopes, and exact matching may have been limited by differing sequencing approaches.

The TCR sequence derives from a woman younger than 35 who spontaneously cleared hepatitis C infection. Sequenced material: naive CD8+ T cells from PBMCs. The intended sense of this specimen's cell subset or site label: sorted total naive CD45RO-negative CD8+ T cells.

Here the CDR3 is given as CAWRGTGLGTEAFF. The base sequence is TGTGCCTGGAGGGGAACAGGGTTGGGCACTGAAGCTTTCTTT. The sequence is built from TRBV30 and TRBJ1-1; TRBD1 is a possible D gene, resting on 6 matching bases. Between the V and J ends, shortened by 3 bases and 4 bases respectively, the junction contains 15 bases. Via the germline V gene (reference sequence), CDR1 is GTSNPN and CDR2 SVGIG. The CDR3 starts with the cysteine, ends with the phenylalanine, and has 14 residues. Here the CDR3 DNA is all that survives: 42 bases in frame from base 1. With the portions outside the CDR3 filled from the reference TRBV30 and TRBJ1-1 genes, the complete variable region becomes SQTIHQWPATLVQPVGSPLSLECTVEGTSNPNLYWYRQAAGRGLQLLFYSVGIGQISSEVPQNLSASRPQDRQFILSSKKLLLSDSGFYLCAWRGTGLGTEAFFGQGTRLTVV.